This T cell receptor beta chain was obtained from a study of blood T cell repertoires in COVID-19. About the research overall: The analysed material was cDNA or gDNA that came from T cells, B-cell-depleted T cells, or PBMCs.

Some clones are missing from TCRdb's copy, which holds only in-frame ones; the method was immunoSEQ multiplex PCR. This sample carries approximately 270,000 clones, around 89% of them seen once, and the ten largest clones take roughly 0.8%. The junction had 13 bases not matched to a gene; V was cut back by 5 bases and J by 3 bases. The germline gives CDR1 PRHDT, CDR2 FYEKMQ (reference sequence). The CDR3 is made up of 16 amino acids. V usage is TRBV13 and J usage is TRBJ2-7, with 7 bases matching TRBD1. The source material was peripheral blood. The TCR was taken from a man in his thirties or forties with acute or convalescent COVID-19. CDR3 coding DNA: TGTGCCAGCAGCGCCCCCCTCCCCAGGGGGAACTACGAGCAGTACTTC. Its translation: CASSAPLPRGNYEQYF.